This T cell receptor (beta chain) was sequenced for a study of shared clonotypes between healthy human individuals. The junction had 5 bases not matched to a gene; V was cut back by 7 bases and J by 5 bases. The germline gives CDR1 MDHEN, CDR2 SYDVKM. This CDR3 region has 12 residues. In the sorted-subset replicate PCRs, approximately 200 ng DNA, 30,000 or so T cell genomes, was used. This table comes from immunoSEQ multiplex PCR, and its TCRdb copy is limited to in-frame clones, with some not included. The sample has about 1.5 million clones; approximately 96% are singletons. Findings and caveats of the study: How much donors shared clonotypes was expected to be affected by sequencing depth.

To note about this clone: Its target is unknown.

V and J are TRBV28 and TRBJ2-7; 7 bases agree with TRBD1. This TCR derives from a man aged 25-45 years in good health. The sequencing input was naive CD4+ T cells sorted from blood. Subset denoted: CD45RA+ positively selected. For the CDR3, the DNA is TGTGCCAGCAATAGACAGGGACACGAGCAGTACTTC. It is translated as CASNRQGHEQYF.